One and the same sample provided the 24 T cell receptor beta chains below, sequenced in a study of blood T cell repertoires in COVID-19. The table came from immunoSEQ multiplex PCR; TCRdb's copy has only in-frame clones and leaves some out. The sample lists over 25,000 clones, less than 90% occurring once. Material for sequencing was peripheral blood. The source is a man aged 80 or over with active COVID-19.

The chain recombines TRBV5-5 with TRBJ1-3, with D maybe TRBD1 (6 bases). V lost 0 bases to trimming and J lost 1 base, with 17 bases between them. Germline CDR1 SGHKS, CDR2 YYEKEE (reference sequence). The length of the CDR3 is 18 residues. As DNA, the CDR3 is TGTGCCAGCAGCTTGGCCTCGGCCGGGACACCTTCTGGAAACACCATATATTTT. Its protein product is CASSLASAGTPSGNTIYF.

In its sample, this clone was seen once. The chain is built from TRBV7-6 and TRBJ1-1, with 7 bases fitting TRBD1. CDR1 is SGHVS, CDR2 FNYEAQ, per germline. The CDR3 is 16 residues long. V gave up 1 base and J gave up 4 bases; unmatched junction bases: 9. CDR3 coding DNA: TGTGCCAGCAGCTTAGGATCCGGGACAGCGAGCACTGAAGCTTTCTTT. Translated: CASSLGSGTASTEAFF.

The rearrangement joins TRBV7-9 to TRBJ2-5; 10 bases map to TRBD2. The trim removed 2 bases at V and 2 bases at J, leaving 2 bases unmatched. CDR3 length: 15 residues. The germline V gene has CDR1 SEHNR and CDR2 FQNEAQ (reference sequence). CDR3 sequence (DNA): TGTGCCAGCAGCTTACAACTAGCGGGACAAGAGACCCAGTACTTC. Amino acids: CASSLQLAGQETQYF. Using reference TRBV7-9 and TRBJ2-5 for the parts outside the CDR3, the full variable domain is DTGVSQNPRHKITKRGQNVTFRCDPISEHNRLYWYRQTLGQGPEFLTYFQNEAQLEKSRLLSDRFSAERPKGSFSTLEIQRTEQGDSAMYLCASSLQLAGQETQYFGPGTRLLVL.

The genes are TRBV5-6 and TRBJ2-7; TRBD2 matches at 8 bases. Germline V gene data show CDR1 as SGHDT and CDR2 as YYEEEE. This CDR3 is 17 amino acids long. Germline trimming cut 3 bases from V and 1 base from J; bases unmatched to any gene: 12. The CDR3 here is CASSWPRGSGDSYEQYF. The CDR3 region has the DNA TGTGCCAGCAGCTGGCCGAGGGGTAGCGGGGATTCCTACGAGCAGTACTTC.

The chain has TRBV6-1 and TRBJ2-5; 8 nucleotides match TRBD2. This CDR3 is 14 amino acids long. Trimming removed 2 bases from V and 6 bases from J; junction bases left unmatched: 5. The V gene's germline CDR1 is MNHNS and CDR2 SASEGT. The CDR3 DNA reads TGTGCCAGCAGTGAACCTTCGGGGGGGCAGACCCAGTACTTC. Amino acids: CASSEPSGGQTQYF.

The chain uses TRBV6-5 and TRBJ1-1; D is unclear. Germline-derived CDR1 and CDR2 are MNHEY and SVGAGI. Deletions cut 3 bases from V and 3 bases from J, with 11 bases between. The CDR3 is 14 amino acids. The CDR3 region has the DNA TGTGCCAGCAGTTATCTCCAGCGTGACACTGAAGCTTTCTTT. This encodes CASSYLQRDTEAFF.

The chain couples TRBV7-2 to TRBJ2-3; 8 bases fit TRBD2. The CDR3 has 15 amino acids. The V and J ends lost 0 bases and 1 base, in that order; junction bases with no gene match: 0. Germline CDR1 SGHTA, CDR2 FQGNSA. The CDR3 sequence is CASSLASGGTDTQYF. The CDR3 DNA reads TGTGCCAGCAGCTTAGCTAGCGGGGGCACAGATACGCAGTATTTT.

In this sample, this clone turned up once. This chain connects TRBV2 to TRBJ1-6; no definite D call. The CDR3 is 13 amino acids. The V end was cut by 6 bases, the J end by 13 bases, with 16 bases between. The germline CDR1 and CDR2 sequences are SNHLY and FYNNEI. CDR3 region: CASRGRGSGPLHF. CDR3 bases: TGTGCCAGCAGAGGACGGGGAAGCGGGCCCCTCCACTTT.

This chain links TRBV29-1 with TRBJ2-1, with D possibly TRBD2 on 6 matching bases. From germline, CDR1 is SQVTM and CDR2 ANQGSEA. The CDR3 contains 15 residues. Trimming pared 1 base from V and 4 bases from J, leaving 14 bases between. This CDR3 reads CSVEGGGARYNEQFF. The CDR3 bases are TGCAGCGTTGAAGGGGGCGGGGCAAGGTACAATGAGCAGTTCTTC.

V is TRBV6-5 and J is TRBJ1-5; 9 bases agree with TRBD1. The J segment lost 3 bases and the V segment lost 8 bases, leaving 8 bases of the junction unmatched. This CDR3 region has 15 residues. Germline CDR1 is MNHEY and CDR2 is SVGAGI. CDR3 nucleotide sequence: TGTGCCAGCGGCGGGACAGGGTCTTTCAATCAGCCCCAGCATTTT. The encoded protein is CASGGTGSFNQPQHF.

The chain links TRBV5-5 to TRBJ1-3, with TRBD1 as a possible D gene (5 bases). The CDR3 is made up of 17 amino acids. Germline CDR1 reads SGHKS; CDR2 reads YYEKEE (reference sequence). The V end lost 0 bases, the J end lost 2 bases, and 15 bases lay between the germline ends. The CDR3 reads CASSLAVGRAAGNTIYF. DNA for the CDR3: TGTGCCAGCAGCTTGGCTGTGGGCAGGGCCGCTGGAAACACCATATATTTT.

The CDR3 region is CASSQGTSLETQYF. The CDR3, as DNA: TGTGCCAGCAGCCAAGGGACTAGTTTAGAGACCCAGTACTTC. The chain combines TRBV3-1 (or the pseudogene TRBV3-2) with TRBJ2-5; 7 bases match TRBD2. The CDR3 sequence is 14 residues long. Germline loops: CDR1 LGHDT, CDR2 YNNKEL (reference sequence). After removal of 1 base from V and 4 bases from J, the junction contained 3 bases not matched to a gene.

This clone was seen a handful of times. The CDR3 nucleotides are TGTGCCAGTACCAAAAGAGCGGCAGGGGCGATCCCCATATATTTT. This codes for CASTKRAAGAIPIYF. V is TRBV19 and J is TRBJ1-3, with D perhaps TRBD1 (6 bases). V lost 7 bases and J 11 bases, leaving 24 bases between the germline ends. This CDR3 region has 15 residues. CDR1 is LNHDA, CDR2 SQIVND, per germline (reference sequence).

About this clone itself: One junction end does not reproduce the germline sequence, and a read error may be involved. The chain joins TRBV6-1 to TRBJ2-7; 10 bases align to TRBD1. CDR1 and CDR2 from the germline V gene are MNHNS and SASEGT. The CDR3 has 13 amino acids. The DNA for the CDR3 is TGTGCCAGCAGTGAAATGGGGGGACAGGGGATCAACTTC. This translates into CASSEMGGQGINF.

J is TRBJ2-1 and V is TRBV11-2; 7 bases are a match to TRBD1. V lost 5 bases, J lost 10 bases, and 17 bases stayed unmatched. The CDR3 runs to 16 residues. In germline, CDR1 is SGHAT, CDR2 FQNNGV. CDR3 nucleotides: TGTGCCAGCAGCCCCCGACAGGGTAAGTCCCGTCAAGAGCAGTTCTTC. Protein product: CASSPRQGKSRQEQFF.

The chain combines TRBV24-1 with TRBJ2-2; the D gene is possibly TRBD1 (6 bases). Germline V lookup: CDR1 KGHDR, CDR2 SFDVKD. The CDR3 is 17 amino acids. V shed 3 bases and J shed 2 bases, with 15 bases lying between them. The CDR3: CATSDAQGGENTGELFF. In nucleotides, the CDR3 is TGTGCCACCAGTGATGCCCAAGGGGGAGAAAACACCGGGGAGCTGTTTTTT.

This chain connects TRBV21-1 to TRBJ2-7; the table's D gene call, TRBD2, was not cross checked with the DNA. TRBV21-1 is given as a pseudogene. The CDR3 extends over 18 amino acids. In DNA form, the CDR3 reads TGTGCCAGCAGCAATTTAAGGTCGGGGGGGTGCTACGGCTACGAGCAGTACTTC. This gives the protein CASSNLRSGGCYGYEQYF.

The rearrangement joins TRBV18 to TRBJ1-2, with 9 nucleotides matching TRBD1. The CDR3 contains 14 residues. After removal of 0 bases from V and 7 bases from J, the junction contained 3 bases not matched to a gene. Germline CDR1 reads KGHSH; CDR2 reads LQKENI. The CDR3 reads CASSPPGQGPGYTF. CDR3 coding DNA: TGTGCCAGCTCACCACCGGGACAGGGTCCTGGCTACACCTTC.

The gene calls are TRBV7-9 and TRBJ1-2, with 9 bases fitting TRBD1. CDR1 SEHNR and CDR2 FQNEAQ come from the germline V gene (reference sequence). The CDR3 has 16 residues. J was trimmed by 2 bases and V by 1 base; bases with no gene match: 5. As DNA, the CDR3 is TGTGCCAGCAGCTTAGACGGGACAGGGAAAAACTATGGCTACACCTTC. Amino acids: CASSLDGTGKNYGYTF.

This clone was found once. V is TRBV4-1 and J is TRBJ2-7; a weak D match, TRBD1 (6 bases). Trimming cost V 1 base and J 6 bases, with 16 bases left between them. In germline, CDR1 is MGHRA, CDR2 YSYEKL. This CDR3 comprises 15 residues. The CDR3 reads CASSQATGTISEQYF. CDR3 bases: TGCGCCAGCAGCCAAGCTACAGGGACGATCTCCGAGCAGTACTTC.

The chain is built from TRBV5-4 and TRBJ2-5; D is perhaps TRBD2 (5 bases). This CDR3 has 15 amino acids. V was clipped by 5 bases and J by 0 bases, with 14 bases between them. From germline, CDR1 is SGHNT and CDR2 YYREEE (reference sequence). Written as DNA, the CDR3 is TGTGCCAGCAGTCGGAGGCCATCGTACCAAGAGACCCAGTACTTC. This sequence encodes CASSRRPSYQETQYF.

The rearrangement links TRBV6-5 to TRBJ2-7; tentatively, D is TRBD2 (5 bases). CDR3 length: 15 amino acids. Trimming took off 0 bases at V and 3 bases at J, with 12 bases between the two ends. Germline V gene sequence: CDR1 MNHEY, CDR2 SVGAGI. The CDR3 DNA follows: TGTGCCAGCAGTTACTCGACACTAGGCAGCTACGAGCAGTACTTC. Its protein product is CASSYSTLGSYEQYF.

In this sample, this clone turned up a few times. The genes are TRBV2 and TRBJ1-1; D gene ambiguous. The CDR3 is 15 residues long. Trimming removed 7 bases from V and 4 bases from J, with 19 bases in between. Germline loops: CDR1 SNHLY, CDR2 FYNNEI. The CDR3 spells CASIPLAMGGTEAFF. The DNA for the CDR3 is TGTGCCAGCATTCCTCTAGCGATGGGAGGCACTGAAGCTTTCTTT.

The chain employs TRBV18 and TRBJ2-6, with TRBD1 matching 12 bases. With 7 bases clipped from V and 2 bases from J, the junction kept 0 bases outside the gene matches. CDR3 size: 15 residues. Germline values: CDR1 KGHSH, CDR2 LQKENI. Written as DNA, the CDR3 is TGTGCCAGCTGGGACAGGGGGCCTGGGGCCAACGTCCTGACTTTC. Its protein product is CASWDRGPGANVLTF.